This T cell receptor (beta chain) was captured in a study of cytomegalovirus exposure and HLA in healthy donors. Study findings and constraints: Reportedly, cytomegalovirus status was diagnosed with high sensitivity and specificity. With later analysis, a missense DCLRE1C variant became linked to TCR beta V- and J-gene trimming.

The PCR used 60 Vbeta and 13 Jbeta primers. Libraries were prepared by immunoSEQ multiplex PCR; TCRdb keeps only in-frame clonotypes and omits some of them. The sample carries about 150,000 clones, approximately 74% recorded once. Comments on this clone: As yet, its antigen is unknown.

CDR1 and CDR2 from the germline V gene are SNHLY and FYNNEI. V lost 10 bases to trimming and J lost 1 base, with 13 bases between them. The CDR3 is made up of 13 amino acids. Sequenced sample: PBMCs. This TCR derives from a man younger than 35 in good health and CMV-seronegative. The chain couples TRBV2 to TRBJ1-2, with D tentatively TRBD1 (5 bases). This chain's CDR3 is CANQGGDNYGYTF. CDR3 DNA: TGTGCCAACCAGGGTGGGGATAACTATGGCTACACCTTC.